This T cell receptor beta chain comes out of a study of blood T cell repertoires in COVID-19 (dated by TCRdb to 2018 to 2021). Some background on the complete study: Collaborator samples came from the United States, Italy and Spain and covered acute and convalescent phases of COVID-19. The prospective study material was composed of cDNA or gDNA derived from T cells, B-cell-depleted T cells, or PBMCs. Nearly every sample came with metadata listing a de-identified subject ID, COVID-19 status, age in years and sex. Deeply sampled blood TCRbeta repertoires from subjects exposed to, actively infected with, or recovered from COVID-19 were included in the dataset. Samples were obtained from the ongoing ImmuneRACE study (first 160 participants) and from 1,000 to 1,500 subjects provided by 6 global collaborators. The repertoires were released in a freely available public database meant as a resource for research on the immune response to SARS-CoV-2. Where available, HLA class I and class II types were obtained from metadata supplied by the sample provider rather than from assay-based typing. Results the study describes overall, beyond this receptor: The amount of clinical and demographic metadata varied by source and participant and was provided uncurated.

The CDR3 numbers 18 residues from cysteine through phenylalanine. The read is trimmed to its CDR3 DNA, 54 bases read in frame from base 1. According to the germline V gene, CDR1 reads LGHNA and CDR2 reads YSLEER. Cut back by 0 bases and 5 bases, the V and J ends lie 22 bases apart. TCRbeta CDR3 regions were amplified from genomic DNA by means of the immunoSEQ Assay, a bias-controlled multiplex PCR. In the original analysis: The number of nucleated cells in each sample was estimated by amplification of reference gene primers within the assay. To quantify the absolute abundance of each unique TCRbeta CDR3 rearrangement, sequence reads were collapsed and filtered. For each sample, productive Simpson clonality was calculated as the square root of Simpson's diversity index over productive rearrangements. In TCRdb, the immuneACCESS table is reduced to in-frame sequences with V and J assigned. These tables do not hold every clone; where another copy was compared, an unresolved V gene accounts for under half, and the others remain unexplained. That table is the source of V, J and clone size, and D and trimming were worked out from the DNA. The table for this sample lists 250,000 to 350,000 clones; 86% of them were counted only once. Together, the top ten hold around 3% of the sample.

Of note for this clone: The antigen it binds to is not known. Base-call qualities are not available, and no considerably larger clone is one nucleotide away.

Collaborating institutions collected whole blood in K2EDTA tubes following their own protocols. For TCRbeta analysis, collaborator samples were shipped as frozen whole blood, as isolated PBMCs, or as DNA extracted from either sample type. This TCR was recovered from a woman in her twenties or thirties with active or convalescent COVID-19. The sequencing sample was made of peripheral blood. The chain couples TRBV4-3 to TRBJ1-1, and possibly TRBD1, on 6 matching bases. The nucleotide sequence is TGCGCCAGCAGCCAAGATCGGGTTACAGGGCCACCTGGGACTGAAGCTTTCTTT. Its protein is CASSQDRVTGPPGTEAFF.